A single T cell receptor (beta chain) is shown here with its context. Its antigen is as yet unknown. Random hexamers served to reverse transcribe roughly 0.5 to 1 ug RNA. A multiplex approach, immunoSEQ multiplex PCR, amplified TCR beta CDR3 across 54 Vbeta and 13 Jbeta. In TCRdb, the immunoSEQ multiplex PCR reads were re-called with MiXCR into one record per CDR3 protein. The sample includes about 300,000 distinct CDR3 sequences, approximately 91% of them seen just once. The authors sequenced TCR beta from blood CD8+ and CD4+ T cells. TEMRA cells were FACS-enriched, with CD8+ and CD4+ T cells isolated negatively. The sample belongs to a study of CD8 T cells in Susac syndrome. Broader study findings: The study conceded that relatively few individuals underwent its TCR sequencing and HLA analysis.

What was sequenced was CD8+ T cells from PBMCs. The receptor's source is a human donor with multiple sclerosis.

CDR3 bases: TGTGCCAGCAGCTTATATCCGGGCCGGAGAAGCACAGATACGCAGTATTTT. Protein product: CASSLYPGRRSTDTQYF. The chain links TRBV7-3 to TRBJ2-3, with D hard to call. Germline lookup yields CDR1 SGHTA and CDR2 FQGTGA. The CDR3 is 17 amino acids. V shed 2 bases and J shed 0 bases, with 15 bases lying between them. The whole variable domain, filled in from reference TRBV7-3 and TRBJ2-3, reads GAGVSQTPSNKVTEKGKYVELRCDPISGHTALYWYRQSLGQGPEFLIYFQGTGAADDSGLPNDRFFAVRPEGSVSTLKIQRTERGDSAVYLCASSLYPGRRSTDTQYFGPGTRLTVL.